A single T cell receptor (beta chain) is shown here with its context. Its antigen has not been determined. The sample holds no much larger clone one base away, and base qualities are not on file. The time point label for this specimen denotes: newly diagnosed GD, antithyroid drugs for less than 3 months. For both TCR sequencing and RNA sequencing, RNA was extracted from PBMCs in TRIzol. The diagnosis of Graves' disease was made according to American Thyroid Association guidelines. Patients for the study were recruited at an endocrinology department in Xi'an, China. Each patient gave about 8.1 milliliters of peripheral blood, collected in an EDTA anticoagulant tube. Ficoll Paque Plus density gradient separation was used to isolate PBMCs, and no additional T cell sorting was done. An Agilent 2100 Bioanalyzer and agarose gel were used to assess RNA quality, and a NanoDrop 2000 was used to measure RNA concentration.

These data originate in a study of regulatory T cells in long-lasting Graves disease (dated by TCRdb to about 2021). In terms of the full investigation: Newly diagnosed Graves' disease patients had taken antithyroid drugs for less than 3 months. This study used TCR sequencing and RNA sequencing of peripheral blood to compare persistent Graves' disease patients against newly diagnosed Graves' disease patients. The study was conducted in China and was registered as a clinical trial. A total of around 35 samples underwent TCR sequencing, from roughly 13 patients with persistent Graves' disease and some 20 patients with newly diagnosed Graves' disease.

The protocol used for the library was multiplex PCR. For sequencing, an Illumina HiSeq 4000 was employed. CDR3 regions were amplified by Arm-PCR with iRepertoire HTBI primers to construct TCR beta libraries. Before sequencing, the PCR products went through gel purification. Per the source publication's procedure: Across samples, some 62 TRBV and 14 TRBJ segments were identified and used for gene usage analysis of CDR3 amino acid clonotypes. COPE and FqMerger were used to merge filtered high-quality paired reads into contigs. BLAST was used to align contigs to the IMGT TRBV, TRBD and TRBJ reference genes, and CDR3 was defined following IMGT. Clonotypes above 0.1% frequency were classified as highly expanded clones. Repertoire diversity was measured by Shannon entropy, and V-J evenness by the Gini coefficient. A clonotype was considered public if more than one individual shared it. The public reads were reanalyzed by TCRdb: fastp trimming at Q25, MiXCR alignment, in-frame beta chains only. Rows with a matching CDR3 protein are joined into one entry that keeps the most common DNA and genes. TCRdb's processing, not the authors' own work, is the source of the V and J calls. In all, the sample holds 500,000 or so distinct CDR3 sequences, and 16% of those were seen once. The ten biggest clones cover 9% to 15% of the sample.

Per the germline V gene (reference sequence), DFQATT is the CDR1 and SNEGSKA is the CDR2. Trimming at the junction amounts to 5 bases on V and 7 bases on J, and the germline ends lie 15 bases apart. From cysteine to phenylalanine, the CDR3 is 14 amino acids long. The CDR3 DNA has 42 bases and is translated from base 1. General findings and caveats noted by the study authors: Compared with newly diagnosed patients, persistent Graves' disease patients had lower TCR Shannon entropy and fewer highly expanded clones, which suggests clonal expansion. As a limitation, the authors acknowledged that the small sample size may reduce accuracy. Persistent patients shared more public clonotypes among themselves (over 2,500) than newly diagnosed patients did (more than 850). Peripheral blood alone was examined, since thyroid tissue, which constituted the primary lesion, could not be accessed. Persistent disease showed preferential use of TRBV28, TRBJ1-2 and TRBJ2-5, whereas newly diagnosed disease favored TRBV20-1 and TRBJ2-1. Only the TCR beta chain was sequenced and analyzed.

The data also belong to a second study, concerning T cells in Graves' hyperthyroidism and ophthalmopathy. The second investigation adds: Graves' hyperthyroidism was defined as stable when no progression to ophthalmopathy occurred over 18 months of follow-up. Hyperthyroidism patients were newly diagnosed, had a disease duration of under 2 months, and were aged 18 to 65 years. Patients with uncontrolled infections, other autoimmune diseases, pregnancy or lactation were excluded. Clinical symptoms, serum thyroxine and TRAb, thyroid ultrasound, and orbital computed tomography formed the basis for the diagnoses. The TCR CDR3 was subjected to a first round of RT-PCR using the HTBI primer set and the Qiagen OneStep RT-PCR kit. Most expanded thyroid clonotypes (frequency above 0.001) were also found in blood, which suggests that blood repertoires may mirror thyroid immune responses. A model built on a 13 V-J signature distinguished ophthalmopathy from stable hyperthyroidism, reaching 85% to 90% sensitivity and around 82% specificity in cross-validation and 80%/75% in testing. In validation, progression to ophthalmopathy was predicted by the model with almost 71% sensitivity and roughly 76% specificity, a median of approximately 6.5 months before onset. A discovery cohort of around 100 patients, approximately 44 with Graves' ophthalmopathy and 55 to 60 with stable Graves' hyperthyroidism, was used to find distinguishing TCR V-J signatures. Prospective prediction of ophthalmopathy was tested in an independent validation cohort consisting of roughly 19 hyperthyroidism patients and approximately 16 patients who later progressed to ophthalmopathy. The 75 to 100 discovery patients were divided at random into training and test sets in a 7:3 ratio. In about 6 Graves' hyperthyroidism patients, the study also compared T-cell repertoires from thyroid tissue with T-cell repertoires from blood. Once sampling was done, hyperthyroidism patients were given methimazole at a starting dose of 30 mg daily, whereas ophthalmopathy patients were given high-dose intravenous methylprednisolone. Libraries were constructed in a second round of multiplex PCR, after which size selection and purification were performed. The libraries were sequenced on an Illumina HiSeq2000 using paired-end 100 bp reads. SOAPnuke was used to process the raw data, removing reads that contained adapters or uncalled bases, had a mean Phred below 15, or lacked an exact match to the constant primer or identifier. High-quality paired reads were merged using COPE v1.2.5, and each unique nucleotide sequence was defined as a clonotype. MiTCR v1.1 was used to align the clonotypes against IMGT TRBV, TRBD and TRBJ reference segments. Only V-J combinations with frequency above 0.0001, covering about 99% of repertoires, were analysed. A TCS score was defined as the ratio between F50 (clonal expansion) and ExV (chaos), using BLOSUM62-based TCRdist between CDR3 peptides within each V-J. Welch's t-statistics and random forest reduced just over 500 V-J features to fewer than 15, which were used in a naive Bayes classifier (R e1071). Sample size was not statistically predetermined, and blinding of investigators to group allocation was not performed. The paper describes TCR Vbeta CDR3 sequencing of 130 to 150 peripheral blood samples, made up of under 50 ophthalmopathy patients, 70 to 75 hyperthyroidism patients and roughly 17 progressor patients.

This sample comprised peripheral blood mononuclear cells (PBMCs), obtained at new diagnosis, from a patient treated with antithyroid drugs. The sequence links TRBV20-1 to TRBJ2-6; the D gene cannot be resolved reliably. This clonotype was obtained from a man aged 40-49 years with Graves disease. Donor details come from another sample of the same person, matched by shared clones. The CDR3 reads CSALGMGLANVLTF. The DNA sequence is given as TGCAGTGCTCTGGGAATGGGGTTAGCCAACGTCCTGACTTTC.